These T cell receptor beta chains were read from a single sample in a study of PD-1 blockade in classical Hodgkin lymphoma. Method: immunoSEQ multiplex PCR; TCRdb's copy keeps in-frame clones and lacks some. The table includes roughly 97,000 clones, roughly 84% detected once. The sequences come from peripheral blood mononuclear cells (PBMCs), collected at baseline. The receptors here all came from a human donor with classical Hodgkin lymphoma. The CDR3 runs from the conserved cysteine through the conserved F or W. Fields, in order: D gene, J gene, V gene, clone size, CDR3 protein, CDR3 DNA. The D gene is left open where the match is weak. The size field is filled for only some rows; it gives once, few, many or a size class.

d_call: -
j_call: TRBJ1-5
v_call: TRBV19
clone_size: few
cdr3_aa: CASSMHAGTINQPQHF
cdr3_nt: TGTGCCAGTAGTATGCACGCAGGGACAATCAATCAGCCCCAGCATTTT

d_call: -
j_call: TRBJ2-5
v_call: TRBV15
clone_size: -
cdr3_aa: CATSTDPIPGTQYF
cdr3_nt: TGTGCCACCAGCACGGACCCCATCCCGGGGACCCAGTACTTC

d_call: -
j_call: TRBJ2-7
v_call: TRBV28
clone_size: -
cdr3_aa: CASSLYGTGSDEQYF
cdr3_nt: TGTGCCAGCAGTTTATACGGGACGGGTAGTGACGAGCAGTACTTC

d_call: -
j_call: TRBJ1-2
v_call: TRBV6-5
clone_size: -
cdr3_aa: CASREQGPYGYTF
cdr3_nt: TGTGCCAGCAGGGAACAGGGTCCTTATGGCTACACCTTC

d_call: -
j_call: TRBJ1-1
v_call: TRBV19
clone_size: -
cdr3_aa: CASSIVLRNTEAFF
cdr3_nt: TGTGCCAGTAGTATAGTGCTGAGGAACACTGAAGCTTTCTTT

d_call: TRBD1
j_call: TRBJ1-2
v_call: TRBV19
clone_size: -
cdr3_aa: CASSIKGGTGRNYGYTF
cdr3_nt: TGTGCCAGTAGTATTAAGGGCGGGACAGGGCGCAACTATGGCTACACCTTC

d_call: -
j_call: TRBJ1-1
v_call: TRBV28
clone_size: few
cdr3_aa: CASSLFRQSVGTEAFF
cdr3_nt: TGTGCCAGCAGTTTATTTCGACAGTCGGTGGGCACTGAAGCTTTCTTT

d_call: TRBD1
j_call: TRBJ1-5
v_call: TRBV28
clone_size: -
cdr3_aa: CASSGGTGGFNQPQHF
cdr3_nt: TGTGCCAGCAGTGGCGGGACAGGGGGCTTCAATCAGCCCCAGCATTTT

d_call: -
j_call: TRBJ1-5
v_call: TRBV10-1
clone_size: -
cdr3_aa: CASSEPGRGNQPQHF
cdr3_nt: TGCGCCAGCAGTGAACCCGGACGTGGCAATCAGCCCCAGCATTTT

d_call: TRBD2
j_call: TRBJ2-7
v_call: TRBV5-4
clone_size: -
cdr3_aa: CASSSAGGREQYF
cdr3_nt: TGTGCCAGCAGCTCCGCGGGGGGGCGCGAGCAGTACTTC

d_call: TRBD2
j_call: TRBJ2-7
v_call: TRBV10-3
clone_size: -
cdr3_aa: CATTSGSLDEQYF
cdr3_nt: TGTGCCACCACTAGCGGGAGCTTGGACGAGCAGTACTTC

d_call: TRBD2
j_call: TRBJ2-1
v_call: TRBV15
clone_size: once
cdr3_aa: CATLAGPSHNEQFF
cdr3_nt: TGTGCCACCTTAGCGGGTCCCAGCCACAATGAGCAGTTCTTC

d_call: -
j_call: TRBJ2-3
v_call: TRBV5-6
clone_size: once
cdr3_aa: CASSFNAGLGTDTQYF
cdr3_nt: TGTGCCAGCAGCTTTAACGCGGGATTAGGCACAGATACGCAGTATTTT

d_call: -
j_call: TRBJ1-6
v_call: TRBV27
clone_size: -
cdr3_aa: CASSFGQGSDYNSPLHF
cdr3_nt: TGTGCCAGCAGTTTTGGGCAGGGGTCTGACTATAATTCACCCCTCCACTTT

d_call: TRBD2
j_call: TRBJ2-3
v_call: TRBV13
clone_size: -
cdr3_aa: CASSSQAGAKIWPPDTQYF
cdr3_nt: TGTGCCAGCAGCTCCCAAGCGGGAGCGAAGATCTGGCCACCAGATACGCAGTATTTT

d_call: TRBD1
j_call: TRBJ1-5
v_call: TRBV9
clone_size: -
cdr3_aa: CASSVEGQAEQPQHF
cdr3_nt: TGTGCCAGCAGCGTAGAGGGACAGGCTGAACAGCCCCAGCATTTT

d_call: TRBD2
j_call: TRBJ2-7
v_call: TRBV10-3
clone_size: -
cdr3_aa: CAISPPGLAYEQYF
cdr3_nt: TGTGCCATCAGTCCGCCGGGACTAGCTTACGAGCAGTACTTC

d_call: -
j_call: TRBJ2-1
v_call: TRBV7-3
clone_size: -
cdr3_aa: CASSFGAEQFF
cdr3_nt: TGTGCCAGCAGCTTCGGGGCAGAGCAGTTCTTC

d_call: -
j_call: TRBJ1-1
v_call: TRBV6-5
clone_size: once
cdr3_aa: CASRPRTDSNTEAFF
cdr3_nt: TGTGCCAGCAGACCTCGGACAGACTCGAACACTGAAGCTTTCTTT

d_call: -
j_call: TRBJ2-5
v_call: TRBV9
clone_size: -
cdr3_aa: CASSPVGAGETQYF
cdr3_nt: TGTGCCAGCAGCCCCGTGGGGGCGGGAGAGACCCAGTACTTC

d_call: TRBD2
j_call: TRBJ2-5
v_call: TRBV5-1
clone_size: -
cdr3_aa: CASSLAGGRQETQYF
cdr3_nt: TGCGCCAGCAGCTTAGCGGGAGGCCGACAAGAGACCCAGTACTTC

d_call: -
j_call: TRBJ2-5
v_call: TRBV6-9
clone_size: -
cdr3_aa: CASTQGPEETQYF
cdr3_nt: TGTGCCAGTACCCAGGGGCCTGAGGAGACCCAGTACTTC

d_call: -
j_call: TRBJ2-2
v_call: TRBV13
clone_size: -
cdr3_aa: CASSSTIQNTGELFF
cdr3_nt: TGTGCCAGCAGCTCCACGATACAGAACACCGGGGAGCTGTTTTTT

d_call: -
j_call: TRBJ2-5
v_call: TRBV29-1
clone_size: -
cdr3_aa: CSSYTGGDETQYF
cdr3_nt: TGCAGCTCCTACACGGGGGGCGATGAGACCCAGTACTTC

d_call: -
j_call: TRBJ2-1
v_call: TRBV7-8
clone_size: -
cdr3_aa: CASSLAYRYNEQFF
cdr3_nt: TGTGCCAGCAGCTTAGCTTACAGGTACAATGAGCAGTTCTTC

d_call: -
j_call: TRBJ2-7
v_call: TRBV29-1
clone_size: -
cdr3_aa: CSVLPGTLPYEQYF
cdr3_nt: TGCAGCGTTCTCCCCGGGACTTTGCCCTACGAGCAGTACTTC

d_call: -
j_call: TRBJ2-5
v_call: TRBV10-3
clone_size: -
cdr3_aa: CAIAGARETQYF
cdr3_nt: TGTGCCATCGCGGGGGCGAGAGAGACCCAGTACTTC

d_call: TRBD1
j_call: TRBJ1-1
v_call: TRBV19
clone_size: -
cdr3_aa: CATRDRANTEAFF
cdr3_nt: TGTGCCACGCGGGACAGAGCCAACACTGAAGCTTTCTTT

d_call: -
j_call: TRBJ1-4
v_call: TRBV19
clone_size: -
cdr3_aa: CASTRTQGEKLFF
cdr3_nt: TGTGCCAGCACCCGGACTCAGGGGGAAAAACTGTTTTTT

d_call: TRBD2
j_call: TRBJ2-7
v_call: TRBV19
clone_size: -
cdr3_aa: CASSILAGASAQYF
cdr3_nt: TGTGCCAGTAGTATCCTAGCGGGAGCATCGGCGCAGTACTTC

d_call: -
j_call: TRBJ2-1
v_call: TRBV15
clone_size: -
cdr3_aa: CATSRDGYNEQFF
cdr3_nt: TGTGCCACCAGCAGAGATGGCTACAATGAGCAGTTCTTC

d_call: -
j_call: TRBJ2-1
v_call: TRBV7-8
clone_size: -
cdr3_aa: CASSSRRQPNEQFF
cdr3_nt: TGTGCCAGCAGCTCCCGCAGACAGCCAAATGAGCAGTTCTTC

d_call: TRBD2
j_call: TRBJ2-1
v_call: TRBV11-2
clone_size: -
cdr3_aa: CASRRAGGLVPLNEQFF
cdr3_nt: TGTGCCAGCAGACGTGCGGGGGGACTAGTCCCATTAAATGAGCAGTTCTTC

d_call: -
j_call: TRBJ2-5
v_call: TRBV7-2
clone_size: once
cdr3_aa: CASSLWGQRRIQETQYF
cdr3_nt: TGTGCCAGCAGCTTATGGGGGCAGCGGCGTATCCAAGAGACCCAGTACTTC

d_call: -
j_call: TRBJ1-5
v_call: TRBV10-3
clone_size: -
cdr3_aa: CAISEGSARDQPQHF
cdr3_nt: TGTGCCATCAGTGAGGGTTCCGCCCGGGATCAGCCCCAGCATTTT

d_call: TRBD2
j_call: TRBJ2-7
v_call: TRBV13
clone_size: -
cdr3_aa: CASSRFSGIEQYF
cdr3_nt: TGTGCCAGCAGCCGATTTAGCGGGATCGAGCAGTACTTC

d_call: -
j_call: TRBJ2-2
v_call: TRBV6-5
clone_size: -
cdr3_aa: CASRPDRTKTGELFF
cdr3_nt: TGTGCCAGCAGACCAGACCGGACGAAGACCGGGGAGCTGTTTTTT

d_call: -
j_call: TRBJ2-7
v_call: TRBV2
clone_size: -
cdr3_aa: CASSVSSQLYF
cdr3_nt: TGTGCCAGCAGTGTATCTAGTCAGCTGTACTTC

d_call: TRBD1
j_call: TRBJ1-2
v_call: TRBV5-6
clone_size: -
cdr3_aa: CASSSIGQGGNYGYTF
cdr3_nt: TGTGCCAGCAGCTCTATAGGACAGGGGGGGAACTATGGCTACACCTTC

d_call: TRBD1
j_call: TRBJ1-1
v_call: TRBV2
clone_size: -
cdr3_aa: CASSEPGQGFEAFF
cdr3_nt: TGTGCCAGCAGTGAACCGGGACAGGGATTTGAAGCTTTCTTT

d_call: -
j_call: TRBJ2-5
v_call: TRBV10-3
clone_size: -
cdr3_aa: CAIGGTEETQYF
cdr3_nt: TGTGCCATCGGGGGGACAGAAGAGACCCAGTACTTC

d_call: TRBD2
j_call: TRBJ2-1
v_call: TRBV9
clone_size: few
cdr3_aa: CASSVVTSGSSYNEQFF
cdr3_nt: TGTGCCAGCAGCGTAGTCACTAGCGGGAGCTCCTACAATGAGCAGTTCTTC

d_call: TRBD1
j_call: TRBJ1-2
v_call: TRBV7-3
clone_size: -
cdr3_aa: CASSEPGQGAGYTF
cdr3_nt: TGTGCCAGCAGCGAACCGGGACAGGGGGCCGGCTACACCTTC

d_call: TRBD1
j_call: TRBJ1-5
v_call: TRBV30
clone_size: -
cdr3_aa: CAWSVPTGGQPQHF
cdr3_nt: TGTGCCTGGAGTGTTCCGACAGGGGGCCAGCCCCAGCATTTT

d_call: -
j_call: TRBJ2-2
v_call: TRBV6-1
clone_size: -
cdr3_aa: CASRDPGRNTGELFF
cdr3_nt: TGTGCCAGCAGGGACCCGGGACGGAACACCGGGGAGCTGTTTTTT

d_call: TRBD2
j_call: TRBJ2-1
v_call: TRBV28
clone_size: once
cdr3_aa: CASGLATYNEQFF
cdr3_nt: TGTGCCAGTGGACTAGCGACATACAATGAGCAGTTCTTC

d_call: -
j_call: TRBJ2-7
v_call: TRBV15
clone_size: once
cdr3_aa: CATSRGGVIYEQYF
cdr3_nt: TGTGCCACCAGCAGAGGGGGGGTGATTTACGAGCAGTACTTC

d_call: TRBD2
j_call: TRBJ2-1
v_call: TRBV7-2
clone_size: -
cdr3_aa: CASSLGLAGGPSGFF
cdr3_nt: TGTGCCAGCAGCTTAGGTCTAGCGGGAGGGCCGAGTGGGTTCTTC

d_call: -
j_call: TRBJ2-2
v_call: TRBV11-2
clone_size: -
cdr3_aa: CASSSGPWNTGELFF
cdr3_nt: TGTGCCAGCAGCTCGGGACCTTGGAACACCGGGGAGCTGTTTTTT

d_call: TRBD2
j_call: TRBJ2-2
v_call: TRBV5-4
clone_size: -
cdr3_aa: CASSSGLAVTGELFF
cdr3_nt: TGTGCCAGCAGCTCGGGACTAGCGGTCACCGGGGAGCTGTTTTTT

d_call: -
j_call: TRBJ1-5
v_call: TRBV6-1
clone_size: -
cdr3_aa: CASSEMDQPQHF
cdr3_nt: TGTGCCAGCAGTGAAATGGATCAGCCCCAGCATTTT

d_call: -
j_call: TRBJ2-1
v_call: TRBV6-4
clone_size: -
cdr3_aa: CASSASSLGGVDRNEQFF
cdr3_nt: TGTGCCAGCAGTGCCTCATCGCTAGGAGGTGTGGATCGGAATGAGCAGTTCTTC

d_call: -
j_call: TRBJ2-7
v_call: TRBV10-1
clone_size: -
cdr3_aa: CASSGGNYEQYF
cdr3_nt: TGCGCCAGCAGTGGGGGTAACTACGAGCAGTACTTC

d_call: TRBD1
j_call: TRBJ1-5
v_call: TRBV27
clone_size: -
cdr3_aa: CASRTGGQPQHF
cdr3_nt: TGTGCCAGCAGAACAGGGGGACAGCCCCAGCATTTT

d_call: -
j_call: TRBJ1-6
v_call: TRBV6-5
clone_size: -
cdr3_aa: CASSRQNSPLHF
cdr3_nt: TGTGCCAGCAGTAGACAGAATTCACCCCTCCACTTT